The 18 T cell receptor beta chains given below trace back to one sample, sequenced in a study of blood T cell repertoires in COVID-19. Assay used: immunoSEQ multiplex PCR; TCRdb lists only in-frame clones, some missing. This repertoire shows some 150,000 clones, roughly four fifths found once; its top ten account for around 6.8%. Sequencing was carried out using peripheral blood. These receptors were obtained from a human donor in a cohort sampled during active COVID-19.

The CDR3 spells CASSPLDRAGGYTF. CDR3 in DNA: TGTGCCAGCTCACCCCTGGACAGGGCAGGAGGCTACACCTTC. The chain uses TRBV18 and TRBJ1-2; 8 nucleotides match TRBD1. The V gene's germline CDR1 is KGHSH and CDR2 LQKENI. This CDR3 region has 14 residues. Trimming removed 3 bases from V and 8 bases from J; junction bases left unmatched: 8.

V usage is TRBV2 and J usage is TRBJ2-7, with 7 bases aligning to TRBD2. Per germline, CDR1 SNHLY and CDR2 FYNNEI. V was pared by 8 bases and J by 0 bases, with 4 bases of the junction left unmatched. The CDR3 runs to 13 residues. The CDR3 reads CASGRDYSYEQYF. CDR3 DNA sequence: TGTGCCAGCGGCCGGGACTACTCCTACGAGCAGTACTTC.

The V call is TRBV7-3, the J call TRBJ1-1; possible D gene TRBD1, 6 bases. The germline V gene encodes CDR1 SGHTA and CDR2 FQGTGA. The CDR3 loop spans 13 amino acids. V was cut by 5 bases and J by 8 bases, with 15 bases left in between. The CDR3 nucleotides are TGTGCCAGCAGCCCAACTTCAACAGGGGAAGCTTTCTTT. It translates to CASSPTSTGEAFF.

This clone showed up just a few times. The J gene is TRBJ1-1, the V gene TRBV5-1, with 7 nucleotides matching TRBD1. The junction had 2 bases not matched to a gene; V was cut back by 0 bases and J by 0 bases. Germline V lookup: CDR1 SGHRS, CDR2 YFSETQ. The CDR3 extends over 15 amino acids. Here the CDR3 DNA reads TGCGCCAGCAGCTTGGGTACAGGGGTGAACACTGAAGCTTTCTTT. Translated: CASSLGTGVNTEAFF.

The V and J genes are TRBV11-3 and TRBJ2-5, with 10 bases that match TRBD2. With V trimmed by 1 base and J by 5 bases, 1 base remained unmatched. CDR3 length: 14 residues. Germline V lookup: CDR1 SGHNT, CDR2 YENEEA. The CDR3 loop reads CASSLGGLAETQYF. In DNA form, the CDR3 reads TGTGCCAGCAGCTTAGGGGGACTAGCGGAGACCCAGTACTTC. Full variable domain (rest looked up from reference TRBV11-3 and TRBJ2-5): EAGVVQSPRYKIIEKKQPVAFWCNPISGHNTLYWYLQNLGQGPELLIRYENEEAVDDSQLPKDRFSAERLKGVDSTLKIQPAELGDSAVYLCASSLGGLAETQYFGPGTRLLVL.

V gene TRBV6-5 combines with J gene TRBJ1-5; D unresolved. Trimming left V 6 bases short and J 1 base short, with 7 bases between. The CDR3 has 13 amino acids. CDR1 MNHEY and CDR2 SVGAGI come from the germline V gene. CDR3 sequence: CASRDTSNQPQHF. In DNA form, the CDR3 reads TGTGCCAGCAGAGACACGAGCAATCAGCCCCAGCATTTT.

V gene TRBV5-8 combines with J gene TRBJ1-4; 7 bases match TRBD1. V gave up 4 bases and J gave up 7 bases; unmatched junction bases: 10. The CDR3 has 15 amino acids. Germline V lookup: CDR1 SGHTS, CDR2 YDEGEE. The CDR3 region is CASSRRQGWGEKLFF. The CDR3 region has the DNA TGTGCCAGCAGCAGAAGACAGGGTTGGGGTGAAAAACTGTTTTTT.

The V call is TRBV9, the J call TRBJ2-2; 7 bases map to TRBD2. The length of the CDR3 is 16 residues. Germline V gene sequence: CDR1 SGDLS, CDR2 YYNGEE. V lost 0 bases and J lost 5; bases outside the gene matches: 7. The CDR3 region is CASSVVWERGTGELFF. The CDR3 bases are TGTGCCAGCAGCGTAGTGTGGGAGCGGGGAACCGGGGAGCTGTTTTTT. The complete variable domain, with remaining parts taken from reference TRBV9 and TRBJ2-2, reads DSGVTQTPKHLITATGQRVTLRCSPRSGDLSVYWYQQSLDQGLQFLIQYYNGEERAKGNILERFSAQQFPDLHSELNLSSLELGDSALYFCASSVVWERGTGELFFGEGSRLTVL.

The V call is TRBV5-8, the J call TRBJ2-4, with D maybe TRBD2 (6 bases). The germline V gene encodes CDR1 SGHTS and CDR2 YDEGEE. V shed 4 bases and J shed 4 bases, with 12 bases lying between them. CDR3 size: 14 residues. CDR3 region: CASSVRDGKNIQYF. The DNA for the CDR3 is TGTGCCAGCAGCGTGCGGGACGGGAAAAACATTCAGTACTTC.

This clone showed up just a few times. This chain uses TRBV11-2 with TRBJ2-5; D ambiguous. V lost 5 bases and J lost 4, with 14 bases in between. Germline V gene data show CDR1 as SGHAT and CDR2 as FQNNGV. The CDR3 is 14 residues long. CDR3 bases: TGTGCCAGCAGCCCAATGACTTTGCGAGAGACCCAGTACTTC. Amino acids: CASSPMTLRETQYF.

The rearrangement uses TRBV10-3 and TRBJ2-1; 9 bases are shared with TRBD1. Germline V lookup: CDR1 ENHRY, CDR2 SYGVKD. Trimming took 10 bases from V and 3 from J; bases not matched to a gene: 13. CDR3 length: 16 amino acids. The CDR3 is CATEQTGTGIYNEQFF. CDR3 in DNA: TGTGCCACTGAACAGACCGGGACAGGGATCTACAATGAGCAGTTCTTC.

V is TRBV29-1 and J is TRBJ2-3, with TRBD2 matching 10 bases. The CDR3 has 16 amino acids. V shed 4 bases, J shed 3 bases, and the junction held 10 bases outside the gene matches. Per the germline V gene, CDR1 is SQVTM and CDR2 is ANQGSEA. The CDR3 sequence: CSVAQRGGLGTDTQYF. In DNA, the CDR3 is TGCAGCGTTGCCCAGCGGGGGGGTTTAGGTACAGATACGCAGTATTTT.

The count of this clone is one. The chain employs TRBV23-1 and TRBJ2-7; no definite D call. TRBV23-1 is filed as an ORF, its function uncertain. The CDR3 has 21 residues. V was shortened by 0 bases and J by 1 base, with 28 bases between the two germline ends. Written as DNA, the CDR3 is TGCGCCAGCAGTCAATCGTGCAGACTGGCCTTATCCTACATCAGATCCTACGAGCAGTACTTC. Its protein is CASSQSCRLALSYIRSYEQYF.

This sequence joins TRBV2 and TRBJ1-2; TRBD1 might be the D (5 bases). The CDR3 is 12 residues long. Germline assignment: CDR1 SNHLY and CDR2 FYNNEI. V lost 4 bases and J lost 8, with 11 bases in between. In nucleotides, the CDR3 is TGTGCCAGCAGTGGGCGACAGAGGGGCTACACCTTC. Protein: CASSGRQRGYTF.

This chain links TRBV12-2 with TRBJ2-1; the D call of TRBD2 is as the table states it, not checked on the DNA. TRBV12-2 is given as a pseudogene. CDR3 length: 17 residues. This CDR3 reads CASRPPETSGSYNEQFF. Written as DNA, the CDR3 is TGTGCAAGTCGCCCACCGGAGACTAGCGGATCCTACAATGAGCAGTTCTTC.

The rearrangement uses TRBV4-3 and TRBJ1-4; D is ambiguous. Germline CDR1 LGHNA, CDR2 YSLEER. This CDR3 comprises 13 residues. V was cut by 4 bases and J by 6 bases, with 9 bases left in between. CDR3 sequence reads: CASSRAEHEKLFF. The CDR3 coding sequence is TGCGCCAGCAGCCGAGCCGAGCATGAAAAACTGTTTTTT.

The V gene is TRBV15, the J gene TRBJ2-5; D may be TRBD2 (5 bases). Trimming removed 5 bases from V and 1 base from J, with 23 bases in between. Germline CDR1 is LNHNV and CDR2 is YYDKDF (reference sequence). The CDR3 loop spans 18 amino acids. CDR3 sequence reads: CATSPWVGLAAFQETQYF. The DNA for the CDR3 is TGTGCCACCAGCCCCTGGGTGGGTCTAGCCGCCTTCCAAGAGACCCAGTACTTC.

In DNA, the CDR3 is TGCGCCAGCAGCTTGGCTGCGGGGGGGATCTACGAGCAGTACTTC. This gives the protein CASSLAAGGIYEQYF. The chain is built from TRBV5-1 and TRBJ2-7, with TRBD2 identical over 9 bases. CDR1 is SGHRS and CDR2 is YFSETQ in the germline V gene. Germline trimming cut 0 bases from V and 3 bases from J; bases unmatched to any gene: 4. The CDR3 sequence is 15 residues long.